These 29 T cell receptor beta chains were all obtained from the same sample, sequenced in a study of T cell repertoires and leukemia-associated antigens. These TCRs are of unknown antigen specificity. TCRdb re-derived calls from the 5' RACE reads in MiXCR, one entry per CDR3 protein. This sample has approximately 10,000 distinct CDR3 sequences, with approximately 40% found just once. Sequencing used CD3+ T cells sorted from blood and cultured. These receptors were obtained from a female donor in good health.

By sample fraction, this clonotype is medium-sized (0.01 to 0.1%). This chain uses TRBV5-1 with TRBJ1-1; D not resolved. Trimming cost V 2 bases and J 3 bases, with 5 bases left between them. From germline, CDR1 is SGHRS and CDR2 YFSETQ. CDR3 length: 12 amino acids. The CDR3 here is CASSFRDTEAFF. The CDR3 region has the DNA TGCGCCAGCAGCTTCCGTGACACTGAAGCTTTCTTT.

V gene TRBV3-1 combines with J gene TRBJ2-1, with D uncertain. V gave up 1 base and J gave up 12 bases, with 16 bases separating them. Germline values: CDR1 LGHDT, CDR2 YNNKEL (reference sequence). The CDR3 spans 14 residues. This chain's CDR3 is CASSQGPWQTGQFF. CDR3 coding DNA: TGTGCCAGCAGCCAAGGTCCTTGGCAGACTGGGCAGTTCTTC.

This clonotype was counted only a few times. This chain joins TRBV12-3 or TRBV12-4 and TRBJ2-5; 12 bases map to TRBD2. CDR3 length: 14 amino acids. The V and J ends lost 5 bases and 5 bases, in that order; junction bases with no gene match: 3. The CDR3 region is CASSPSGRGETQYF. The CDR3 DNA is TGTGCCAGCAGTCCTAGCGGGAGGGGCGAGACCCAGTACTTC.

Regarding this clonotype: A read error may account for a junction end that differs from germline. V usage is TRBV20-1 and J usage is TRBJ2-2; D might be TRBD2 (6 bases). CDR3 length equals 16 residues. From germline, CDR1 is DFQATT and CDR2 SNEGSKA (reference sequence). Here the CDR3 DNA reads TGCGGTGCTAGAGATCGATGGAGGGGACGGGTCGGGGAGCTGTTTTTT. This translates into CGARDRWRGRVGELFF.

The rearrangement joins TRBV28 to TRBJ2-5; 7 bases line up with TRBD1. Germline V gene data show CDR1 as MDHEN and CDR2 as SYDVKM. J lost 3 bases, V lost 6 bases, and 13 bases had no gene match. This CDR3 spans 16 amino acids. CDR3 DNA sequence: TGTGCCAGCAGCTTCACCTCGAGACAGGGTAAAGAGACCCAGTACTTC. Translating gives CASSFTSRQGKETQYF.

The chain combines TRBV2 with TRBJ2-5; 11 bases match TRBD1. Germline CDR1 SNHLY, CDR2 FYNNEI. Germline trimming cut 4 bases from V and 7 bases from J; bases unmatched to any gene: 8. This CDR3 region has 15 residues. In DNA form, the CDR3 reads TGTGCCAGCAGTGGGGACAGGGGGGCCCAACGGACCCAGTACTTC. Its translation: CASSGDRGAQRTQYF.

This chain joins TRBV10-3 and TRBJ2-5; TRBD1 matches 9 bases. Germline trimming cut 1 base from V and 2 bases from J; bases unmatched to any gene: 2. Germline values: CDR1 ENHRY, CDR2 SYGVKD. CDR3 size: 15 residues. For the CDR3, the DNA is TGTGCCATCAGTGAGTGGGACAGGGAGCAAGAGACCCAGTACTTC. Its protein product is CAISEWDREQETQYF.

There are a few counts of this clonotype. J is TRBJ1-1 and V is TRBV20-1; no clear D gene. Deletions cut 2 bases from V and 7 bases from J, with 11 bases between. The CDR3 runs to 12 residues. Germline-derived CDR1 and CDR2 are DFQATT and SNEGSKA (reference sequence). CDR3 sequence: CSARSRDLEAFF. The CDR3 nucleotides are TGCAGTGCTAGATCAAGAGATCTTGAAGCTTTCTTT.

By sample fraction, this clonotype is large. V is TRBV11-2 and J is TRBJ2-2; 7 bases fit TRBD1. V was clipped by 4 bases and J by 6 bases; unmatched bases: 5. The CDR3 runs 14 residues. Germline V gene sequence: CDR1 SGHAT, CDR2 FQNNGV. The CDR3 spells CASSWAGGSGELFF. The CDR3 DNA reads TGTGCCAGCAGCTGGGCAGGGGGTTCCGGGGAGCTGTTTTTT. The complete variable domain, with remaining parts taken from reference TRBV11-2 and TRBJ2-2, reads EAGVAQSPRYKIIEKRQSVAFWCNPISGHATLYWYQQILGQGPKLLIQFQNNGVVDDSQLPKDRFSAERLKGVDSTLKIQPAKLEDSAVYLCASSWAGGSGELFFGEGSRLTVL.

A few counts support this clonotype. The V call is TRBV27, the J call TRBJ2-1; TRBD2 is a possible D gene (5 bases). The CDR3 has 13 residues. Trimming removed 4 bases from V and 4 bases from J, with 8 bases in between. Germline V gene sequence: CDR1 MNHEY, CDR2 SMNVEV (reference sequence). This CDR3 is CASSSGLYNEQFF. The CDR3 DNA reads as TGTGCCAGCAGTTCCGGACTTTACAATGAGCAGTTCTTC.

This clonotype has just a few counts. The V call is TRBV20-1, the J call TRBJ2-1; the match to TRBD2 covers 11 bases. The J segment lost 4 bases and the V segment lost 3 bases, leaving 5 bases of the junction unmatched. This CDR3 contains 15 residues. Per the germline V gene, CDR1 is DFQATT and CDR2 is SNEGSKA (reference sequence). The CDR3 region has the DNA TGCAGTGCTAGGGCCGGGACTAGCGGATACAATGAGCAGTTCTTC. This translates into CSARAGTSGYNEQFF.

This clonotype was observed a few times. A much larger clonotype is one base distant, so this may be a read error. The chain links TRBV4-2 to TRBJ2-5; D is perhaps TRBD1 (6 bases). The CDR3 runs 14 residues. Germline-derived CDR1 and CDR2 are LGHNA and YNFKEQ. Trimming cost V 5 bases and J 1 base, with 11 bases left between them. The CDR3 spells CASSKSRGQETQYF. The DNA of the CDR3 is TGTGCCAGCAGCAAAAGCAGGGGCCAAGAGACCCAGTACTTC.

About this clonotype itself: A read error may produce the germline difference seen at one junction end. V is TRBV4-2 and J is TRBJ2-3; D is perhaps TRBD1 (5 bases). This CDR3 has 15 amino acids. The V gene's germline CDR1 is LGHNA and CDR2 YNFKEQ. The CDR3 sequence: CASSQRGLVRDTRYF. The CDR3 coding sequence is TGTGCCAGCAGCCAAAGAGGTTTAGTCAGGGATACGCGGTATTTT.

This chain connects TRBV28 to TRBJ2-3; D not certain. This CDR3 comprises 19 residues. Between the trimmed V and J ends, which lost 3 bases and 1 base, there was a span of 23 bases. Germline CDR1 reads MDHEN; CDR2 reads SYDVKM. The CDR3 DNA sequence: TGTGCCAGCAGTTTCTGGGCCGGGTCTGGTTTCTCTGGCACAGATACGCAGTATTTT. Translated, it gives CASSFWAGSGFSGTDTQYF.

Turning to this clonotype: Lacking the conserved final phenylalanine or tryptophan, this CDR3 likely reflects a read error. CDR3 sequence (DNA): TGTGCCAGCAGCGAGAACAAAGTGCAGTACTCC. Amino acid sequence: CASSENKVQYS. V gene TRBV11-2 combines with J gene TRBJ2-7; D gene ambiguous. CDR3 length: 11 residues. Germline V gene lookup returns CDR1 SGHAT and CDR2 FQNNGV. The V gene lost 5 bases and the J gene lost 9 bases, with 11 bases spanning the gap.

V gene TRBV5-6 combines with J gene TRBJ2-7, with no clear D. CDR3 length equals 17 residues. CDR1 and CDR2 (germline): SGHDT, YYEEEE. V lost 4 bases and J lost 4, with 24 bases in between. The CDR3 here is CASSLPSRMGSPYEQYF. The CDR3 DNA reads as TGTGCCAGCAGCCTGCCATCGAGGATGGGGTCCCCTTACGAGCAGTACTTC. Drawing the rest from reference TRBV5-6 and TRBJ2-7, the complete variable domain is DAGVTQSPTHLIKTRGQQVTLRCSPKSGHDTVSWYQQALGQGPQFIFQYYEEEERQRGNFPDRFSGHQFPNYSSELNVNALLLGDSALYLCASSLPSRMGSPYEQYFGPGTRLTVT.

The V call is TRBV24-1, the J call TRBJ2-3, with 8 bases lining up with TRBD2. J gave up 4 bases and V 4 bases, and 9 bases lay outside the gene matches. The CDR3 has 16 amino acids. The germline CDR1 and CDR2 sequences are KGHDR and SFDVKD. The CDR3 protein is CATSDPSGRFADTQYF. DNA for the CDR3: TGTGCCACCAGTGACCCGAGCGGGAGATTTGCAGATACGCAGTATTTT.

The J gene is TRBJ2-7, the V gene TRBV7-9; D tentatively fits TRBD1 or TRBD2 (6 bases each). Germline CDR1 SEHNR, CDR2 FQNEAQ (reference sequence). V lost 3 bases to trimming and J lost 5 bases, with 11 bases between them. This CDR3 contains 13 residues. The CDR3 nucleotides are TGTGCCAGCAGCTTTGTGGGGGGCGACGAGCAGTACTTC. Translation gives CASSFVGGDEQYF.

V usage is TRBV28 and J usage is TRBJ1-1, with D uncertain. The CDR3 extends over 13 amino acids. V was clipped by 1 base and J by 1 base, with 4 bases between them. CDR1 and CDR2 from the germline V gene are MDHEN and SYDVKM. The CDR3 spells CASSLSENTEAFF. CDR3 DNA: TGTGCCAGCAGTTTATCAGAGAACACTGAAGCTTTCTTT.

The V gene is TRBV12-3 or TRBV12-4, the J gene TRBJ1-4; TRBD1 is a possible D gene (6 bases). V was trimmed by 5 bases and J by 0 bases, leaving 25 bases between them. This CDR3 is built from 20 residues. Here the CDR3 reads CASSPRTEIHVIATNEKLFF. Here the CDR3 DNA reads TGTGCCAGCAGTCCGCGGACAGAAATCCACGTAATTGCAACTAATGAAAAACTGTTTTTT.

In this sample, this clonotype turned up a few times. J is TRBJ2-7 and V is TRBV5-1; D perhaps matches TRBD1 (5 bases). Between the trimmed V and J ends, which lost 4 bases and 3 bases, there was a span of 14 bases. The CDR3 covers 14 residues. Germline lookup yields CDR1 SGHRS and CDR2 YFSETQ. Here the CDR3 DNA reads TGCGCCAGCAGCCATAGGACATATAACTACGAGCAGTACTTC. Encoded protein: CASSHRTYNYEQYF.

The gene calls are TRBV24-1 and TRBJ2-1; the match to TRBD2 covers 12 bases. Trimming cost V 5 bases and J 6 bases; bases outside gene matches: 4. The CDR3 is 15 amino acids. CDR1 and CDR2 (germline): KGHDR, SFDVKD. The CDR3 here is CATSVPSGRGNEQFF. The CDR3 DNA reads TGTGCCACCAGTGTCCCTAGCGGGAGGGGCAATGAGCAGTTCTTC.

V usage is TRBV20-1 and J usage is TRBJ2-7; 7 bases fit TRBD2. The germline gives CDR1 DFQATT, CDR2 SNEGSKA (reference sequence). This CDR3 is built from 13 residues. Trimming cost V 1 base and J 4 bases; bases outside gene matches: 4. Here the CDR3 reads CSARGAGVYEQYF. In DNA, the CDR3 is TGCAGTGCTAGAGGGGCGGGAGTGTACGAGCAGTACTTC.

In its sample, this clonotype was seen many times. The J gene is TRBJ1-5, the V gene TRBV15; D is unclear. Germline-derived CDR1 and CDR2 are LNHNV and YYDKDF (reference sequence). Trimming took 2 bases from V and 5 from J, leaving 4 bases between them. This CDR3 has 12 amino acids. The DNA for the CDR3 is TGTGCCACCAGCAGAACTTATCAGCCCCAGCATTTT. Encoded protein: CATSRTYQPQHF.

This clonotype was picked up many times. The chain carries TRBV10-3 and TRBJ2-1, with D possibly TRBD2 on 5 matching bases. Germline-derived CDR1 and CDR2 are ENHRY and SYGVKD. The V and J ends lost 2 bases and 2 bases respectively, with 13 bases between them. CDR3 length equals 16 residues. CDR3 protein: CAISEGRGVTYNEQFF. As DNA, the CDR3 is TGTGCCATCAGTGAGGGGAGAGGAGTAACCTACAATGAGCAGTTCTTC.

The J gene is TRBJ2-5, the V gene TRBV6-1; TRBD2 matches at 7 bases. J lost 4 bases, V lost 2 bases, and 7 bases had no gene match. The CDR3 runs 15 residues. The germline CDR1 and CDR2 sequences are MNHNS and SASEGT. The CDR3 sequence: CASSETMTSLETQYF. CDR3 DNA sequence: TGTGCCAGCAGTGAAACCATGACTAGCCTAGAGACCCAGTACTTC.

This clonotype occurred a few times. The chain couples TRBV20-1 to TRBJ2-5; D unresolved. Germline V gene lookup returns CDR1 DFQATT and CDR2 SNEGSKA (reference sequence). The CDR3 is 13 amino acids. The germline V and J ends were trimmed by 0 bases and 5 bases, with 10 bases remaining between them. The CDR3 region has the DNA TGCAGTGCTAGAGATCGGGTGGGGGAGACCCAGTACTTC. This codes for CSARDRVGETQYF.

CDR3 in amino acids: CASSASTGAFHEQYF. As DNA, the CDR3 is TGTGCCAGCAGCGCCTCCACAGGGGCCTTCCACGAGCAGTACTTC. This chain links TRBV9 with TRBJ2-7; 7 nucleotides agree with TRBD1. Germline assignment: CDR1 SGDLS and CDR2 YYNGEE. CDR3 length: 15 residues. Trimming removed 3 bases from V and 5 bases from J; junction bases left unmatched: 11.

Sample share makes this clonotype medium-sized. V usage is TRBV20-1 and J usage is TRBJ2-3; 9 bases agree with TRBD2. The CDR3 is 17 amino acids. Germline trimming cut 0 bases from V and 3 bases from J; bases unmatched to any gene: 10. CDR1 is DFQATT and CDR2 is SNEGSKA in the germline V gene (reference sequence). The CDR3 bases are TGCAGTGCTAGAGATCCCCTAGCGGGATACGGAACAGATACGCAGTATTTT. Translation gives CSARDPLAGYGTDTQYF.